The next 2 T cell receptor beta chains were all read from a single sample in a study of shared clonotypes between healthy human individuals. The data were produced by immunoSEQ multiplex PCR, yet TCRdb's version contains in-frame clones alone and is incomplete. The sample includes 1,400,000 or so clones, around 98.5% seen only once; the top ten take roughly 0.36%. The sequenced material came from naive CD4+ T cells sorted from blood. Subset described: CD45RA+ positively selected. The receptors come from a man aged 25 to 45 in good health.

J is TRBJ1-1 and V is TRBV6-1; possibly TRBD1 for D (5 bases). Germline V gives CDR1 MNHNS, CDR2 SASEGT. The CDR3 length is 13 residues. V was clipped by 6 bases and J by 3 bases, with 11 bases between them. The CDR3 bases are TGTGCCAGCAGCGAGGGACGTTACACTGAAGCTTTCTTT. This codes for CASSEGRYTEAFF.

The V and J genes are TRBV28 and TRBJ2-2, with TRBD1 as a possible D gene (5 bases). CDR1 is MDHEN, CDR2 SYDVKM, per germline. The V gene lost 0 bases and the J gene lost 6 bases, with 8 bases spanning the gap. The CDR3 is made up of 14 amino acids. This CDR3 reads CASSLWGPSGELFF. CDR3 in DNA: TGTGCCAGCAGTTTATGGGGGCCGTCCGGGGAGCTGTTTTTT.